The clone carrying this T cell receptor beta chain was counted a few times. The germline CDR1 and CDR2 sequences are KGHSH and LQKENI. V was cut by 2 bases and J by 0 bases, with 10 bases left in between. The CDR3 totals 16 residues. These data originate in a study of blood T cell repertoires in COVID-19. Study information: Both acute and convalescent COVID-19 samples were obtained from the United States, Italy and Spain. In each case, the material was cDNA or gDNA derived from T cells, B-cell-depleted T cells, or PBMCs.

Methods used by the authors: Cell counts per sample came from amplifying reference gene primers. The protocol was immunoSEQ multiplex PCR, while the TCRdb copy is restricted to in-frame clones and leaves out a portion. For V, J and clone size, that table is used; D and trimming come from the DNA. The repertoire holds more than 50,000 clones, with around 74% as singletons. This clonotype was obtained from a woman of 80 years or more with acute or convalescent COVID-19. The specimen sequenced was peripheral blood. The chain carries TRBV18 and TRBJ1-4; no clear D. The CDR3 region is CASSPGNSATNEKLFF. The CDR3 bases are TGTGCCAGCTCACCAGGCAACAGTGCAACTAATGAAAAACTGTTTTTT.